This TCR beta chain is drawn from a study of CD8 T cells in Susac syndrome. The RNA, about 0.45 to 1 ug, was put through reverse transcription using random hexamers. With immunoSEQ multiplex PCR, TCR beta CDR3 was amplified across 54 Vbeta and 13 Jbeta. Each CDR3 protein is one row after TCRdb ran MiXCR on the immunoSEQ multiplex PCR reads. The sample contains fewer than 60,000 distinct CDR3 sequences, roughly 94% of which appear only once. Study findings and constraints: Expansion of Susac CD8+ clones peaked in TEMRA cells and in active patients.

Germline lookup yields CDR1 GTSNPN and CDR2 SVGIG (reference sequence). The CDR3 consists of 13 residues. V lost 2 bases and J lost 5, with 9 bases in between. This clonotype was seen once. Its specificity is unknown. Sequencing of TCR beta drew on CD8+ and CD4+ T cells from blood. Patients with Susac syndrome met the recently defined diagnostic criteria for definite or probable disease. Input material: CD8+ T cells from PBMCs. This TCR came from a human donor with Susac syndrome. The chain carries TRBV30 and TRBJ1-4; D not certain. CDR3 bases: TGTGCCTGGAGTAGCAGTTGGAATGAAAAACTGTTTTTT. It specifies CAWSSSWNEKLFF.